Shown below are 3 T cell receptor beta chains from a single sample sequenced in a study of T cell responses to AZD1222 COVID-19 vaccine. This table comes from immunoSEQ multiplex PCR, and its TCRdb copy is limited to in-frame clones, with some not included. The repertoire holds over 65,000 clones, with almost 90% as singletons. The starting material was peripheral blood, obtained 28 days after the second AZD1222 dose. The source is an adult who received the AZD1222 COVID-19 vaccine.

The rearrangement uses TRBV5-1 and TRBJ1-2; D uncertain. Trimming removed 0 bases at V and 8 bases at J, with 11 bases between. This CDR3 is 13 amino acids long. From germline, CDR1 is SGHRS and CDR2 YFSETQ. The CDR3 bases are TGCGCCAGCAGCTTGGCCGGTGACTCCGGCTACACCTTC. It encodes CASSLAGDSGYTF.

This clone was seen a handful of times. The chain couples TRBV7-9 to TRBJ1-1, with D possibly matching TRBD1 (6 bases). Germline V gene sequence: CDR1 SEHNR, CDR2 FQNEAQ (reference sequence). V lost 1 base to trimming and J lost 5 bases, with 20 bases between them. This CDR3 contains 17 residues. CDR3 nucleotides: TGTGCCAGCAGCTTAGACACCACCGGGACAATAGGTACTGAAGCTTTCTTT. Translation: CASSLDTTGTIGTEAFF.

This sequence joins TRBV28 and TRBJ2-1; D possibly corresponds to TRBD2 (6 bases). This CDR3 has 15 amino acids. Between the trimmed V and J ends, which lost 7 bases and 8 bases, there was a span of 21 bases. In germline, CDR1 is MDHEN, CDR2 SYDVKM. The CDR3 here is CASNRRRVGGDEQFF. In nucleotides, the CDR3 is TGTGCCAGCAACCGTCGAAGAGTTGGAGGGGATGAGCAGTTCTTC. Drawing the rest from reference TRBV28 and TRBJ2-1, the complete variable domain is DVKVTQSSRYLVKRTGEKVFLECVQDMDHENMFWYRQDPGLGLRLIYFSYDVKMKEKGDIPEGYSVSREKKERFSLILESASTNQTSMYLCASNRRRVGGDEQFFGPGTRLTVL.